This T cell receptor beta chain emerged from a study of T cell changes during pregnancy in multiple sclerosis. Assay used: immunoSEQ multiplex PCR; TCRdb lists only in-frame clones, some missing. The sample consists of 40,000 to 55,000 clones, about 92% of them appearing once. The source material was CD4+ T cells from peripheral blood mononuclear cells, sampled before pregnancy. This sequence originates from a female donor with multiple sclerosis, enrolled in a pregnancy study.

CDR3 sequence: CASSLDNRGREQYF. The CDR3 bases are TGTGCCAGCAGCTTAGATAACAGGGGGCGGGAGCAGTACTTC. The rearrangement joins TRBV7-2 to TRBJ2-7, with 9 bases identical to TRBD1. V dropped 1 base and J dropped 7; count of bases not matched to a gene: 5. Germline V CDR1 and CDR2: SGHTA, FQGNSA. The CDR3 extends over 14 amino acids. Full variable domain (missing parts from reference TRBV7-2 and TRBJ2-7): GAGVSQSPSNKVTEKGKDVELRCDPISGHTALYWYRQSLGQGLEFLIYFQGNSAPDKSGLPSDRFSAERTGGSVSTLTIQRTQQEDSAVYLCASSLDNRGREQYFGPGTRLTVT.